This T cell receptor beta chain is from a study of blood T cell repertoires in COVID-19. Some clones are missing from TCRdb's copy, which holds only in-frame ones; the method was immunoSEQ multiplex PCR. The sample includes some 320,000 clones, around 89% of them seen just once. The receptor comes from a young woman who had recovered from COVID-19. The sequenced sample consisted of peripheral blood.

CDR3 sequence: CASSLTSGALYEQYF. CDR3 DNA sequence: TGTGCCAGCAGCCTGACTAGCGGGGCGCTATACGAGCAGTACTTC. The rearrangement joins TRBV7-2 to TRBJ2-7, with 11 bases aligning to TRBD2. The junction had 7 bases not matched to a gene; V was cut back by 5 bases and J by 4 bases. In germline, CDR1 is SGHTA, CDR2 FQGNSA. The CDR3 has 15 residues.